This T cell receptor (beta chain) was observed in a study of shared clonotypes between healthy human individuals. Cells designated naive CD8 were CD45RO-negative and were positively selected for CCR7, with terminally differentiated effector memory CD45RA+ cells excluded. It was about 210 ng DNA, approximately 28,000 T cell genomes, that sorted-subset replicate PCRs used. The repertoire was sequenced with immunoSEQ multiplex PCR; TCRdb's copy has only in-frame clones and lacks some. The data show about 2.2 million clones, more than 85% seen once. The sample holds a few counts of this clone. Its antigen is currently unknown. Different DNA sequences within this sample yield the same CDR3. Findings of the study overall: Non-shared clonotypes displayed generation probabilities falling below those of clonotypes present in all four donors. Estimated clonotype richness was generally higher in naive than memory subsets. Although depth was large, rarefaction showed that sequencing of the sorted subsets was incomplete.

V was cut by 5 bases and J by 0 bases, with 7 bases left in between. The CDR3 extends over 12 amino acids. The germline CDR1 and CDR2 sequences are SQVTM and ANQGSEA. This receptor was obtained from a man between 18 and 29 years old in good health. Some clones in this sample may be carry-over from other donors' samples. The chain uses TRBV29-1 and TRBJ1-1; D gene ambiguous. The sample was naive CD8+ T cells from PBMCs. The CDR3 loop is CSVLSMNTEAFF. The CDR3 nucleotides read TGCAGCGTTCTGAGTATGAACACTGAAGCTTTCTTT.